This entry concerns a single TCR beta chain. Its antigen remains unknown. Sequencing used immunoSEQ multiplex PCR; TCRdb keeps in-frame clones, though not all of them. The sample consists of some 65,000 clones, roughly 89% of them appearing once. Patients who had autoimmune disease history or got systemic immunosuppression were left out. The record originates from a study of OX40 agonist ivuxolimab in advanced cancers. Study overall: Clinicians treated patients with ivuxolimab, an agonistic anti-OX40 (CD134) antibody. Cancers in dose escalation were hepatocellular, melanoma, renal cell and head and neck.

V was pared by 2 bases and J by 4 bases, with 9 bases between. CDR1 and CDR2 (germline): MNHEY, SMNVEV (reference sequence). This CDR3 is built from 13 residues. Regarding the study as a whole: Normalized expansion of T-cell clones was also low for some nonresponders.

The material was CD4+ or CD8+ T cells sorted from blood, obtained in a trial of the OX40 agonist ivuxolimab. The chain has TRBV27 and TRBJ2-7, with D hard to call. This TCR was recovered from an adult with an advanced solid tumor such as melanoma, head and neck, liver or kidney cancer. Here the CDR3 DNA reads TGTGCCAGCAGTTTAGGCCCCCGGTACGAGCAGTACTTC. This gives the protein CASSLGPRYEQYF.